This T cell receptor (beta chain) was identified during a study of blood T cell repertoires in COVID-19. Study details: Sources were T cells, B-cell-depleted T cells, or PBMCs; the material itself was cDNA or gDNA.

CDR3 size: 16 residues. V dropped 3 bases and J dropped 9 bases, with 19 bases sitting between them. Germline CDR1 and CDR2: SGHNT and YYREEE (reference sequence). The sample holds a few counts of this clone. Original analysis: Amplification with reference gene primers provided the estimates of nucleated cell counts. Clones were sequenced by immunoSEQ multiplex PCR, and TCRdb holds only the in-frame ones, with some missing. The DNA was the basis for D and trimming; V, J and clone size are from that table. The sample lists roughly 140,000 clones; 75% to 85% were seen once. The sequencing input was peripheral blood. The chain joins TRBV5-4 to TRBJ1-6; maybe TRBD1 (6 bases). This clonotype was obtained from a human donor with acute or convalescent COVID-19. The donor label of this sample is uncertain. CDR3 DNA sequence: TGTGCCAGCAGCTCGGACCCACAGGGTTCTAGTTCACCCCTCCACTTT. Its protein is CASSSDPQGSSSPLHF. The entire variable domain, with the rest obtained from reference TRBV5-4 and TRBJ1-6, is as follows: ETGVTQSPTHLIKTRGQQVTLRCSSQSGHNTVSWYQQALGQGPQFIFQYYREEENGRGNFPPRFSGLQFPNYSSELNVNALELDDSALYLCASSSDPQGSSSPLHFGNGTRLTVT.